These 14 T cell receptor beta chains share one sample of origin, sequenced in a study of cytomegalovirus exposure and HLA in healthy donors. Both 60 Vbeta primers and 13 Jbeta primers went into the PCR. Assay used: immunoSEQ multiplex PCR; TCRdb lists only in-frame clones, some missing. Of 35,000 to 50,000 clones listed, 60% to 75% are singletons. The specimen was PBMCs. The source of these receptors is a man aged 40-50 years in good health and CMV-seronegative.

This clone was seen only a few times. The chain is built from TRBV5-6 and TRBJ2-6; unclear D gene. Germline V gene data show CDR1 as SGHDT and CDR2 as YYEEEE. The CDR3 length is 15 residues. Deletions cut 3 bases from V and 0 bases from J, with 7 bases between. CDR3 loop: CASSSTSSGANVLTF. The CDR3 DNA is TGTGCCAGCAGCTCAACGAGCTCTGGGGCCAACGTCCTGACTTTC.

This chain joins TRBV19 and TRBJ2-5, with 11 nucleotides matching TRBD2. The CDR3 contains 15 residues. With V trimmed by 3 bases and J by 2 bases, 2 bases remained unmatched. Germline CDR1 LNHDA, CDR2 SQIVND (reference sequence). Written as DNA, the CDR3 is TGTGCCAGTAGTATCTCTAGCGGGGGGCAAGAGACCCAGTACTTC. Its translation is CASSISSGGQETQYF.

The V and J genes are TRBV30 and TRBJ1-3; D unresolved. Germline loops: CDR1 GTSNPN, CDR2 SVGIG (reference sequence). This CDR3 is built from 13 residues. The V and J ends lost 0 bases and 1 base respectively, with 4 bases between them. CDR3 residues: CAWSVQSGNTIYF. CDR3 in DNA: TGTGCCTGGAGTGTGCAGTCTGGAAACACCATATATTTT.

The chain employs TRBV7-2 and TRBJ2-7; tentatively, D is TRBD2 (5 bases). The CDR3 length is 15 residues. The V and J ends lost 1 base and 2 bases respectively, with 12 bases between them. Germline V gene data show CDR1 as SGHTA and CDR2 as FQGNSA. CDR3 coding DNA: TGTGCCAGCAGCTTAGTCGTAGCGACTACCTACGAGCAGTACTTC. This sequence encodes CASSLVVATTYEQYF. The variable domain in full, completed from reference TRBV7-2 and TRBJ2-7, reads GAGVSQSPSNKVTEKGKDVELRCDPISGHTALYWYRQSLGQGLEFLIYFQGNSAPDKSGLPSDRFSAERTGGSVSTLTIQRTQQEDSAVYLCASSLVVATTYEQYFGPGTRLTVT.

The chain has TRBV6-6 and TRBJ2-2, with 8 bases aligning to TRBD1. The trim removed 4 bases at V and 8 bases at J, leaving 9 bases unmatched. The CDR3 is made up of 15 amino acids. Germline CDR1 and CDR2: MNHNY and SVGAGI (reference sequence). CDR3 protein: CASSSGTGFGGELFF. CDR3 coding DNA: TGTGCCAGCAGTTCCGGGACAGGTTTTGGTGGGGAGCTGTTTTTT.

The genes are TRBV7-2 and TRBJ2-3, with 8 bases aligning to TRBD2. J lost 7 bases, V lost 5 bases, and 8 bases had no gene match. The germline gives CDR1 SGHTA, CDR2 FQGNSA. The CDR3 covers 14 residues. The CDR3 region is CASSTSSGFYTQYF. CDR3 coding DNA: TGTGCCAGCAGCACCTCTAGCGGGTTCTATACGCAGTATTTT.

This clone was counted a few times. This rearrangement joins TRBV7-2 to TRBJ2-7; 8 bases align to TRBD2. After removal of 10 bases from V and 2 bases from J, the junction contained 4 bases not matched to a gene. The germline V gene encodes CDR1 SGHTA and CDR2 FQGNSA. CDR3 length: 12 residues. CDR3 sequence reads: CATGGTPYEQYF. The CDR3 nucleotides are TGTGCCACGGGGGGGACCCCCTACGAGCAGTACTTC.

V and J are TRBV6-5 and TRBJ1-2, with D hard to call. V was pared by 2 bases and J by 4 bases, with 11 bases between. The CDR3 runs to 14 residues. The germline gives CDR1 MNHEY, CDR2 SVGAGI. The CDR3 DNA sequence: TGTGCCAGCAGTTACGTGGGTTCGGGCTATGGCTACACCTTC. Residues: CASSYVGSGYGYTF.

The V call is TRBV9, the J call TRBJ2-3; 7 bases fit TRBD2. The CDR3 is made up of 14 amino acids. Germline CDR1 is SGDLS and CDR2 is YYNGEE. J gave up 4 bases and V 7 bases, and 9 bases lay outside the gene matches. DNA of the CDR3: TGTGCCAGCGGTCAGCGGGGTTCAGCAGATACGCAGTATTTT. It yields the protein CASGQRGSADTQYF.

The CDR3 loop reads CASSPMNQPQHF. CDR3 coding DNA: TGTGCCAGCAGTCCTATGAATCAGCCCCAGCATTTT. This chain uses TRBV28 with TRBJ1-5; no clear D gene. The CDR3 loop spans 12 amino acids. Germline V gives CDR1 MDHEN, CDR2 SYDVKM. V was shortened by 5 bases and J by 4 bases, with 6 bases between the two germline ends.

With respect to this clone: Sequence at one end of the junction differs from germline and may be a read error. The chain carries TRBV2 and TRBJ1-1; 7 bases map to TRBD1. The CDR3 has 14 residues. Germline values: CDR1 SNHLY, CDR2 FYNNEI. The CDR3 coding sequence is TGTGCCAGCGGGAAGGGACAGACGAACAGTGAAGCTTTCTTT. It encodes CASGKGQTNSEAFF.

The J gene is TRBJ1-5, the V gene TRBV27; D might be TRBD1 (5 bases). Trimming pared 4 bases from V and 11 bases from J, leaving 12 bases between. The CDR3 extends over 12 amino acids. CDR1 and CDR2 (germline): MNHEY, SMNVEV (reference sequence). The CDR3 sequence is CASSWAGGAQHF. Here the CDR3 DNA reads TGTGCCAGCAGTTGGGCCGGGGGAGCCCAGCATTTT.

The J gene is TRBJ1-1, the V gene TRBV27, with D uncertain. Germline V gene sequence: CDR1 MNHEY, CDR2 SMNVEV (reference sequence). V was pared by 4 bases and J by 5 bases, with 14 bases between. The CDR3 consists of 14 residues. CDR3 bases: TGTGCCAGCAGTTCACCGTCGGGGTCAACTGAAGCTTTCTTT. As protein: CASSSPSGSTEAFF.

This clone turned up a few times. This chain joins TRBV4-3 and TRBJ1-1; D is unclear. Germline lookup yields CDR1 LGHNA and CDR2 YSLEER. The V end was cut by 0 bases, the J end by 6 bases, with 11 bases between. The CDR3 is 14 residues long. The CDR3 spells CASSQDVAVAEAFF. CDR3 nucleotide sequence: TGCGCCAGCAGCCAAGATGTAGCCGTCGCTGAAGCTTTCTTT.